Shown below are 2 T cell receptor beta chains from a single sample sequenced in a study of graft-versus-host responses after intestinal transplantation. Their antigen targets remain unknown. Method: immunoSEQ multiplex PCR; TCRdb's copy keeps in-frame clones and lacks some. The profile covers 150,000 or so clones, with 80% to 95% appearing a single time and about 0.19% taken by the ten largest. This specimen was unstimulated CD4+ T cells sorted from spleen or lymph node cells, taken before intestinal transplant. These receptor sequences come from a human donor who received an intestinal transplant.

The chain has TRBV27 and TRBJ1-5; TRBD1 aligns across 9 bases. The CDR3 is 15 residues long. Germline V lookup: CDR1 MNHEY, CDR2 SMNVEV (reference sequence). V lost 0 bases to trimming and J lost 6 bases; unmatched junction nucleotides: 3. In nucleotides, the CDR3 is TGTGCCAGCAGTTTATCTGGACAGGGGAGTCAGCCCCAGCATTTT. This gives the protein CASSLSGQGSQPQHF.

The chain employs TRBV7-9 and TRBJ2-7; no firm D call. CDR3 length equals 15 residues. Trimming took 1 base from V and 3 from J, leaving 13 bases between them. Germline V gives CDR1 SEHNR, CDR2 FQNEAQ (reference sequence). The CDR3 bases are TGTGCCAGCAGCTTAGGCACTACGTTAAGCTACGAGCAGTACTTC. Its protein product is CASSLGTTLSYEQYF.